This TCR beta chain was captured in a study of beta chain features in type 1 diabetes. Study-wide context: Cell yields, gender and age were comparable in patients and healthy donors. Findings of the study overall: Among patients with Type 1 diabetes, TCRB CDR3s were moderately but significantly shorter in every one of the four CD4+ subsets.

Only a few counts were recorded for this clone. The target antigen is unknown. Expressed TCRB transcripts were sequenced because the entire RNA isolate underwent reverse transcription. Average reads for naive, central memory and regulatory T cell samples were about 3.57 million. Assay used: immunoSEQ multiplex PCR; TCRdb lists only in-frame clones, some missing. The table has around 500,000 clones, approximately 10% seen once. The germline V gene has CDR1 SGHTA and CDR2 FQGNSA. The length of the CDR3 is 14 residues. V shed 3 bases, J shed 5 bases, and the junction held 5 bases outside the gene matches.

This chain uses TRBV7-2 with TRBJ1-2, with TRBD1 matching over 8 bases. The sample taken for sequencing was naive CD4+ T cells from blood. The sequence came from a woman under 30 in good health. In nucleotides, the CDR3 is TGTGCCAGCAGCTTTAGGACAGGGACTTATGGCTACACCTTC. Its protein is CASSFRTGTYGYTF.